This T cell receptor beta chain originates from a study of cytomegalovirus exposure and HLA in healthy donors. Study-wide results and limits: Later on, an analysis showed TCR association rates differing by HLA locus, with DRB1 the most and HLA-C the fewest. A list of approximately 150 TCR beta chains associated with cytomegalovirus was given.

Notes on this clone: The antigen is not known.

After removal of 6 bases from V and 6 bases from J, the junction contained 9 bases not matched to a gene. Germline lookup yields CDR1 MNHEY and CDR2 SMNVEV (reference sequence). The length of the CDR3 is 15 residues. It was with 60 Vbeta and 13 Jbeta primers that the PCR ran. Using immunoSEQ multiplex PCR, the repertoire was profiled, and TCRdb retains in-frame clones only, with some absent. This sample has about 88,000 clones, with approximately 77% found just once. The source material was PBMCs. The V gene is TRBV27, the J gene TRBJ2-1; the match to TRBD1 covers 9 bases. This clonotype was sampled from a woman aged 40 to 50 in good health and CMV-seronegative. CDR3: CASSKDRGSLNEQFF. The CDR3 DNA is TGTGCCAGCAGCAAGGACAGGGGATCCCTCAATGAGCAGTTCTTC.